This paragraph reports one TCR beta chain. The data belong to a study of identical twins. V lost 5 bases, J lost 10 bases, and 18 bases lay in between. The CDR3 runs 14 residues. TCRdb redid the calling of the 5' RACE reads with MiXCR, one entry per CDR3 protein. This sample has some 790,000 distinct CDR3 sequences; approximately 18% occur once, and the top ten carry roughly 14%. The same sample was also used in a study of T cells expressing NK-cell markers.

The origin of this receptor is a woman aged 18-30 years in good health. The sequenced sample was PBMCs. The chain combines TRBV12-3 or TRBV12-4 with TRBJ2-1; TRBD2 might be the D (5 bases). As DNA, the CDR3 is TGTGCCAGCAGTCTCTCGGACTGGGTGGGGGAGCAGTTCTTC. Translating gives CASSLSDWVGEQFF.